The TCR beta chain described here comes from a study of human thymus T cells. Study-wide findings and caveats: Thymic and blood repertoires appeared to show biased V and J gene usage. Related work found strong thymic repertoire overlap between unrelated individuals.

A note on this clone: Its antigen remains unidentified.

Assay used: immunoSEQ multiplex PCR; TCRdb lists only in-frame clones, some missing. Here the sample spans 75,000 to 90,000 clones, about 96% being singletons. Thymus was obtained from resections taken during corrective heart surgery. Samples came from healthy Finnish infants during open corrective cardiac surgery. V gave up 1 base and J gave up 0 bases, with 9 bases separating them. This CDR3 is built from 15 residues. The germline V gene encodes CDR1 LGHNT and CDR2 FRNRAP. This TCR derives from a boy younger than two with a congenital heart defect but otherwise immunologically healthy. Sequences were obtained from thymus tissue. The chain carries TRBV12-5 and TRBJ1-2, with no clear D. CDR3 sequence: CASGLGGLANYGYTF. CDR3 coding DNA: TGTGCTAGTGGTTTGGGAGGCCTTGCTAACTATGGCTACACCTTC.